Sequencing of this T cell receptor (beta chain) was carried out in a study of beta chain features in type 1 diabetes. This clone was counted ten times or more. Antigen specificity is unknown. Expressed TCRB transcripts were sequenced because the entire RNA isolate underwent reverse transcription. The average read count of naive, central memory and regulatory T cell samples was 3 million to 4 million. Data came from immunoSEQ multiplex PCR; TCRdb stores just in-frame clones and leaves some out. Among 130,000 to 150,000 clones, 6.9% were seen once, and the ten largest hold about 1.3%. Study-level findings and limits: Shortening that was moderate but significant affected the TCRB CDR3s of Type 1 diabetes patients in all four CD4+ subsets.

The CDR3 extends over 12 amino acids. V shed 2 bases, J shed 16 bases, and the junction held 8 bases outside the gene matches. Germline V gene sequence: CDR1 MDHEN, CDR2 SYDVKM. The clonotype was recovered from a woman aged 25 to 39 in good health. The sequenced sample consisted of central memory CD4+ T cells from blood. The chain recombines TRBV28 with TRBJ2-1; 7 bases agree with TRBD1. The CDR3 spells CASSLQQGKPFF. The CDR3 nucleotides are TGTGCCAGCAGTTTACAACAGGGGAAACCTTTCTTC.